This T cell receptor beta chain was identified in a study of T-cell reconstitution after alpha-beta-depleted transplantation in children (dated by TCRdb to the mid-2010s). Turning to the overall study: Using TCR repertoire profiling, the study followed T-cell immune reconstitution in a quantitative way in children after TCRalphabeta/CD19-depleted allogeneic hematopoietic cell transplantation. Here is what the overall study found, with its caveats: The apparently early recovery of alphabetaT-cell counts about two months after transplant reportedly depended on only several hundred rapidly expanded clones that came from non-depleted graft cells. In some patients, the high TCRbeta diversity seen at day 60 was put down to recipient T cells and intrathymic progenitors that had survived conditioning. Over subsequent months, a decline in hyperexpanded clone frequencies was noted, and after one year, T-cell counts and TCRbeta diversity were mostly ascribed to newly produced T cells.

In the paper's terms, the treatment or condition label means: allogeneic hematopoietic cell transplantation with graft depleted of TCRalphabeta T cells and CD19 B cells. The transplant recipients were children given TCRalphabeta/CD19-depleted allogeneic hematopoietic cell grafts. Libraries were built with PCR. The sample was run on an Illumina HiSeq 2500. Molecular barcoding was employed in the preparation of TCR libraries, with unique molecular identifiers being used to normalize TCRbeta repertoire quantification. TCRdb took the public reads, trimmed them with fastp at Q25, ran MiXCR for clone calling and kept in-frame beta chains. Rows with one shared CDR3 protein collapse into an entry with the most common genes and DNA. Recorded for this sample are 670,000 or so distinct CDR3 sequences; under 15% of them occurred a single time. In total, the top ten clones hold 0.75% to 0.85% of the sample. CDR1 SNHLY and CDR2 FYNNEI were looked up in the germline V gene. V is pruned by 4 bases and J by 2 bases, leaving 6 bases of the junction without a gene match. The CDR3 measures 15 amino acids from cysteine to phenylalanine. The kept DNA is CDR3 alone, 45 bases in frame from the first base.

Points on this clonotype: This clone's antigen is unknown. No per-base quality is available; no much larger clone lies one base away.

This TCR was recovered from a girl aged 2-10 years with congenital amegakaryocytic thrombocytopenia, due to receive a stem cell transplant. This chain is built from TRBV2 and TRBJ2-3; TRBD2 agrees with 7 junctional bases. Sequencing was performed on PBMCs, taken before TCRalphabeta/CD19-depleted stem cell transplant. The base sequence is TGTGCCAGCAGTGTCTCCGGGAGGCCCACAGATACGCAGTATTTT. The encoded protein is CASSVSGRPTDTQYF.